These T cell receptor beta chains were read from a single sample in a study of beta chain features in type 1 diabetes. Method: immunoSEQ multiplex PCR; TCRdb's copy keeps in-frame clones and lacks some. Of 860,000 or so clones detected, roughly 16% appear once; the ten largest clones hold 0.023%. Specimen: naive CD4+ T cells from blood. The receptor source for this set is a woman aged 18-35 years in good health. The CDR3 runs from the conserved cysteine through the conserved F or W. The D gene is left open where the match is weak. The size field is filled for only some rows; it gives once, few, many or a size class.

v_gene	d_gene	j_gene	abundance	CDR3nt	CDR3aa
TRBV27	NA	TRBJ1-2	NA	TGTGCCAGCAGCCCCTCAACGATCGACCGGTATGGCTACACCTTC	CASSPSTIDRYGYTF
TRBV21-1	NA	TRBJ1-1	many	TGTGCCAGCAGCAAAGTCGTGCCGAACACTGAAGCTTTCTTT	CASSKVVPNTEAFF
TRBV7-9	NA	TRBJ2-7	NA	TGTGCCAGCGGTGGCCGTCCGGGGCCGCGTGATTTCGAGCAGTACTTC	CASGGRPGPRDFEQYF
TRBV6-5	TRBD2	TRBJ2-3	NA	TGTGCCGTAGCGGGGACGTCTACGCAGTATTTT	CAVAGTSTQYF
TRBV7-2	NA	TRBJ2-3	NA	TGTGCCAGCAGCGGATGGATGGCAGATACGCAGTATTTT	CASSGWMADTQYF
TRBV28	TRBD1	TRBJ1-1	few	TGCGCCAGCAGTCTTATACTTCGGACAGGGGGCACTGAAGCTTTCTTT	CASSLILRTGGTEAFF
TRBV19	NA	TRBJ1-1	NA	TGTGCCAGTAGCTCGCTTCCAGGGAGAGTCACTGAAGCTTTCTTT	CASSSLPGRVTEAFF
TRBV5-1	NA	TRBJ2-3	NA	TGCGCCAGCAGCTCTGGGGTCATCACAGATACGCAGTATTTT	CASSSGVITDTQYF
TRBV27	NA	TRBJ2-6	NA	TGTGCCAGCAGTACGATGGGACGGATGAGCTCTGGGGCCAACGTCCTGACTTTC	CASSTMGRMSSGANVLTF
TRBV7-9	TRBD1	TRBJ2-3	NA	TGTGCCAGCAGCCTGACAGGGGCAGATACGCAGTATTTT	CASSLTGADTQYF
TRBV6-6	NA	TRBJ2-3	NA	TGTGCCAGCAGTTACGGCGGGGCGCAGAGCACAGATACGCAGTATTTT	CASSYGGAQSTDTQYF
TRBV19	TRBD2	TRBJ2-1	NA	TGTGCCAGTAGCTCGCCGGGACTAGCGGGAGGGCCGGGGTACAATGAGCAGTTCTTC	CASSSPGLAGGPGYNEQFF
TRBV11-2	NA	TRBJ2-2	few	TGTGCCAGCAGCTTAGAGAGTGCCCTCGGCACCGGGGAGCTGTTTTTT	CASSLESALGTGELFF
TRBV6-6	TRBD2	TRBJ2-1	few	TGTGCCAGCAGTCCCTTAGGTAGCGGGAGGGTCTTTGAGCAGTTCTTC	CASSPLGSGRVFEQFF
TRBV7-9	TRBD1	TRBJ1-1	NA	TGTGCCAGCAGCTTGGGACAGGGTTTGAACACTGAAGCTTTCTTT	CASSLGQGLNTEAFF
TRBV11-2	TRBD2	TRBJ2-1	few	TGTGCCAGCAGCCGCTGGTCTAGCGGTGACAATGAGCAGTTCTTC	CASSRWSSGDNEQFF
TRBV28	TRBD1	TRBJ2-2	NA	TGTGCCAGCAGTTTACGAAGGGGGCCGGGCGGGGAGCTGTTTTTT	CASSLRRGPGGELFF
TRBV7-9	NA	TRBJ2-3	few	TGTGCCAGCAGCTTGGACTTCCAGTCTACGCAGTATTTT	CASSLDFQSTQYF
TRBV6-6	NA	TRBJ2-7	NA	TGTGCCAGCAGTTATCCACCGACAGCCCCTTCCTACGAGCAGTACTTC	CASSYPPTAPSYEQYF
TRBV6-5	NA	TRBJ2-5	few	TGTGCCAGCAGTCAGTCGGAGACCCAGTACTTC	CASSQSETQYF
TRBV18	NA	TRBJ2-3	few	TGTGCCAGCTCACCATCCAGGGGATCGGATACGCAGTATTTT	CASSPSRGSDTQYF
TRBV2	NA	TRBJ2-1	NA	TGTGCCAGCAGTCCAGGTTCAGGAATCCACAATGAGCAGTTCTTC	CASSPGSGIHNEQFF